This TCR beta chain was found in a study of T-cell memory formation after mild COVID-19. Per the germline V gene, CDR1 is LNHDA and CDR2 is SQIVND (reference sequence). The V gene end was trimmed by 10 bases and the J gene end by 2 bases; junction bases not matched to a gene: 10. The CDR3 extends over 15 amino acids. This clonotype appeared many times. TCRdb re-analysed the 5' RACE reads in MiXCR, keeping a single row per CDR3 protein. The data contain about 240,000 distinct CDR3 sequences, 9.4% of them singletons. This clonotype was obtained from a man between 18 and 29 years old who had mild COVID-19 (a few samples of this study predate the infection). Cell type and time point are not known. Sequenced input: PBMCs or a T cell subset sorted from them (not recorded which). This rearrangement joins TRBV19 to TRBJ2-3; 9 bases match TRBD2. The CDR3 region is CANAGGPCITDTQYF. Written as DNA, the CDR3 is TGTGCCAACGCGGGGGGGCCCTGTATCACAGATACGCAGTATTTT.